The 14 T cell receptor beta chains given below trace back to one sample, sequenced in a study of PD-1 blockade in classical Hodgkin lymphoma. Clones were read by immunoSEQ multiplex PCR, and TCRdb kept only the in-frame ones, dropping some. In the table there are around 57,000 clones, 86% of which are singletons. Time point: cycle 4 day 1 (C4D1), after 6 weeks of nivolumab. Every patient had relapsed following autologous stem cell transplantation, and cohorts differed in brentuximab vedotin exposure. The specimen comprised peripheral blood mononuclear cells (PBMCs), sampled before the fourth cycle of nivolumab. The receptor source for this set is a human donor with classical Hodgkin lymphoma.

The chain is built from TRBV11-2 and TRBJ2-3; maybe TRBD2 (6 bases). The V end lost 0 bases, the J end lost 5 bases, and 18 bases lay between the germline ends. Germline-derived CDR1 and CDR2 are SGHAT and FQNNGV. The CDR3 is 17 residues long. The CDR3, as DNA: TGTGCCAGCAGCTTAGACCGTAGGAGGGCACGGGGAGATACGCAGTATTTT. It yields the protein CASSLDRRRARGDTQYF.

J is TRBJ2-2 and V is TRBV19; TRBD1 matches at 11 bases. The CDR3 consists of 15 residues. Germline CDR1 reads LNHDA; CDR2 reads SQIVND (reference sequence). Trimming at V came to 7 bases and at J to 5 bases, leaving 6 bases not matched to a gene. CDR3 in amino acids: CASTWTGGGTGELFF. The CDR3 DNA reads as TGTGCCAGTACCTGGACAGGGGGCGGAACCGGGGAGCTGTTTTTT. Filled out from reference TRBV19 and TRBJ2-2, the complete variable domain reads DGGITQSPKYLFRKEGQNVTLSCEQNLNHDAMYWYRQDPGQGLRLIYYSQIVNDFQKGDIAEGYSVSREKKESFPLTVTSAQKNPTAFYLCASTWTGGGTGELFFGEGSRLTVL.

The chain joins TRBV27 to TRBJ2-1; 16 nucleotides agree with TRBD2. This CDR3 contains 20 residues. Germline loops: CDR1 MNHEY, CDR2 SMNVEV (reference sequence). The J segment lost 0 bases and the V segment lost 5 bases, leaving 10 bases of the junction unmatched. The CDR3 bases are TGTGCCAGCAGTCCTCCCCCGGGACTAGCGGGGGGGCTCTCCTACAATGAGCAGTTCTTC. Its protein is CASSPPPGLAGGLSYNEQFF.

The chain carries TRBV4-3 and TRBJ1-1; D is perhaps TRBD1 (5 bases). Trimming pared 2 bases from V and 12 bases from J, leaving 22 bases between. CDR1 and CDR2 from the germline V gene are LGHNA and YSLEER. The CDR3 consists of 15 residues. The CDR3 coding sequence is TGCGCCAGCAGCCAATACGGGACCCTTCCCTTCGTAACTTTCTTT. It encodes CASSQYGTLPFVTFF.

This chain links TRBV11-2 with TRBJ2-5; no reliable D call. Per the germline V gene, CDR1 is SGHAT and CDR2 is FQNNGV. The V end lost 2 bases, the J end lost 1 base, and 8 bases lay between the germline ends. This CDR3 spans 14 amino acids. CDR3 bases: TGTGCCAGCAGCTTAAAATGGGGCCAAGAGACCCAGTACTTC. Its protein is CASSLKWGQETQYF.

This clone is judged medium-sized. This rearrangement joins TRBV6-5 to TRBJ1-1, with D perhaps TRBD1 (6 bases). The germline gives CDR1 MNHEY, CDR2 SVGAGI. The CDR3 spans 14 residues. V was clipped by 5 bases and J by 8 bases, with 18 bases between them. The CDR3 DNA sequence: TGTGCCAGCAGTATAGGGGGGCTCGCTACCGAAGCTTTCTTT. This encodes CASSIGGLATEAFF.

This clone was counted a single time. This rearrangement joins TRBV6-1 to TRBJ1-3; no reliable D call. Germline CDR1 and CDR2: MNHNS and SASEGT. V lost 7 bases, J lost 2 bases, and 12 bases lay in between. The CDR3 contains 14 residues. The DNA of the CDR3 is TGTGCCAGCATGTGGAGGGCCCCTGGAAACACCATATATTTT. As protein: CASMWRAPGNTIYF.

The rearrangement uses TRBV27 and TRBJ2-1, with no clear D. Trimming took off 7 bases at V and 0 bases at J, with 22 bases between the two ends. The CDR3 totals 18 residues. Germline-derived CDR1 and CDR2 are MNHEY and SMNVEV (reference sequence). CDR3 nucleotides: TGTGCCAGCACCCGTCGTCAGTCTGGCGGCAGCTCCTACAATGAGCAGTTCTTC. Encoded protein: CASTRRQSGGSSYNEQFF.

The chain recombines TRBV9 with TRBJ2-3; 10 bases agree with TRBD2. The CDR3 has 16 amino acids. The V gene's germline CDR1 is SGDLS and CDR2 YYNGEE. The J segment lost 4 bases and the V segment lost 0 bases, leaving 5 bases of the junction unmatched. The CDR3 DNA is TGTGCCAGCAGCGTAGCCAGCGGGGGGGCCGCAGATACGCAGTATTTT. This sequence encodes CASSVASGGAADTQYF.

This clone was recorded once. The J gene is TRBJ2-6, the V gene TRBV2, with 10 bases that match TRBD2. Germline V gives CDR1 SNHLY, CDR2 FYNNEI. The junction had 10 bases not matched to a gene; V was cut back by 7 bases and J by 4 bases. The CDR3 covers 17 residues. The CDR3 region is CASTLLAGVSGANVLTF. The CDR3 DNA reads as TGTGCCAGCACTCTGCTAGCGGGAGTTTCAGGGGCCAACGTCCTGACTTTC. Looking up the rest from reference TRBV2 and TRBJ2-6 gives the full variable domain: EPEVTQTPSHQVTQMGQEVILRCVPISNHLYFYWYRQILGQKVEFLVSFYNNEISEKSEIFDDQFSVERPDGSNFTLKIRSTKLEDSAMYFCASTLLAGVSGANVLTFGAGSRLTVL.

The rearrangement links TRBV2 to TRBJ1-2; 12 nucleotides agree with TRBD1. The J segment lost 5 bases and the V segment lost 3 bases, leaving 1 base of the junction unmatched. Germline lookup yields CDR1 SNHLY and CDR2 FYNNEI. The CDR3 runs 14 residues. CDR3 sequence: CASSEGQGAYGYTF. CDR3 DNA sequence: TGTGCCAGCAGTGAGGGACAGGGGGCGTATGGCTACACCTTC. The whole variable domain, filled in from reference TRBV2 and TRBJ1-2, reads EPEVTQTPSHQVTQMGQEVILRCVPISNHLYFYWYRQILGQKVEFLVSFYNNEISEKSEIFDDQFSVERPDGSNFTLKIRSTKLEDSAMYFCASSEGQGAYGYTFGSGTRLTVV.

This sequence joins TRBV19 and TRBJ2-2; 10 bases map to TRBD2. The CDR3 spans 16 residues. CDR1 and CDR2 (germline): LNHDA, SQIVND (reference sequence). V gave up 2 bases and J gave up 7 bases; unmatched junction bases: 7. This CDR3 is CASSIMASGSLGELFF. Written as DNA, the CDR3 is TGTGCCAGTAGTATAATGGCTAGCGGGAGCCTCGGGGAGCTGTTTTTT.

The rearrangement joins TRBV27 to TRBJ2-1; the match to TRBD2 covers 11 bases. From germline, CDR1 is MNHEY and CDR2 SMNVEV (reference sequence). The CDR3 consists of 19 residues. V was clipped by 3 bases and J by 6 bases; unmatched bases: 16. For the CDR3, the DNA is TGTGCCAGCAGTTTCCTTATAGCGGGAGGGGGATTGGGGGGCAATGAGCAGTTCTTC. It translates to CASSFLIAGGGLGGNEQFF.

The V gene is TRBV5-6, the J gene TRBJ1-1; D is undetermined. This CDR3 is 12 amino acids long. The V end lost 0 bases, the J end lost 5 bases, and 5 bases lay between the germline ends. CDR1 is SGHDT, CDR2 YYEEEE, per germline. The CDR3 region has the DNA TGTGCCAGCAGCTTGGGCGCGACTGAAGCTTTCTTT. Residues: CASSLGATEAFF.